These 14 T cell receptor beta chains were all obtained from the same sample, sequenced in a study of blood T cells in healthy people across ages. A J-beta primer mix and a sample-barcoded 5' primer were used in a second PCR of roughly 6 to 11 cycles. One entry per CDR3 protein, called by TCRdb with MiXCR from the 5' RACE reads. Of 1.5 million to 2 million distinct CDR3 sequences detected, 28% appear once; the ten largest clones hold about 8%. Specimen: blood. These receptor sequences come from a woman younger than 45 in good health.

This clonotype came up a few times. The J gene is TRBJ1-1, the V gene TRBV29-1, with TRBD1 as a possible D gene (6 bases). CDR3 length: 13 amino acids. The V gene lost 7 bases and the J gene lost 3 bases, with 15 bases spanning the gap. Germline assignment: CDR1 SQVTM and CDR2 ANQGSEA. CDR3 sequence: CSATGRMDTEAFF. The CDR3 DNA is TGCAGCGCTACAGGGAGGATGGACACTGAAGCTTTCTTT. Complete variable domain (other parts from reference TRBV29-1 and TRBJ1-1): SAVISQKPSRDICQRGTSLTIQCQVDSQVTMMFWYRQQPGQSLTLIATANQGSEATYESGFVIDKFPISRPNLTFSTLTVSNMSPEDSSIYLCSATGRMDTEAFFGQGTRLTVV.

As regards this clonotype: This may stem from a read error, because a much larger clone lies one nucleotide away. V gene TRBV29-1 combines with J gene TRBJ2-7; D tentatively reads TRBD1 or TRBD2 (5 bases each). The J call is doubtful: the DNA matches TRBJ2-5 better. The length of the CDR3 is 14 residues. Germline V lookup: CDR1 SQVTM, CDR2 ANQGSEA. CDR3 nucleotides: TGCAGCGCCCGAGACCGGGACGGACAAGAGACCCAGTACTTC. The encoded protein is CSARDRDGQETQYF.

Details on this clonotype: An end of the junction does not agree with germline; a read error may underlie this. The chain couples TRBV2 to TRBJ2-6; no clear D gene. The germline gives CDR1 SNHLY, CDR2 FYNNEI. The CDR3 runs 15 residues. The CDR3 nucleotides are TGTGCCAGCAGTGTAGGATACTCTGGGGACAACGTCCTGACTTTC. Its translation: CASSVGYSGDNVLTF.

This clonotype was observed a few times. CDR3 protein: CASSPPSGSFYNEQFF. CDR3 nucleotide sequence: TGTGCCAGCTCACCACCCAGCGGGAGCTTCTACAATGAGCAGTTCTTC. V usage is TRBV18 and J usage is TRBJ2-1; 8 nucleotides match TRBD2. The CDR3 has 16 residues. Looked up from germline, CDR1 is KGHSH and CDR2 is LQKENI. V lost 0 bases and J lost 3; bases outside the gene matches: 4.

Notes on this clonotype: The junction shows a germline mismatch at one end, possibly a read error. The chain employs TRBV7-9 and TRBJ1-2; 8 bases map to TRBD1. The CDR3 is 15 amino acids. In germline, CDR1 is SEHNR, CDR2 FQNEAQ (reference sequence). CDR3 in amino acids: CTSSPLGQGGYGYTF. CDR3 in DNA: TGTACCAGCAGCCCCCTTGGACAGGGTGGCTATGGCTACACCTTC.

The chain couples TRBV10-3 to TRBJ2-1; D uncertain. V lost 4 bases, J lost 8 bases, and 6 bases lay in between. The germline V gene has CDR1 ENHRY and CDR2 SYGVKD. The CDR3 consists of 11 residues. CDR3 nucleotides: TGTGCCATCAGTGTCGATTATGAGCAGTTCTTC. Its protein product is CAISVDYEQFF.

This clonotype was seen ten or more times. V is TRBV11-2 and J is TRBJ2-7, with TRBD2 identical over 7 bases. Germline assignment: CDR1 SGHAT and CDR2 FQNNGV. There are 14 residues in the CDR3. J was trimmed by 2 bases and V by 5 bases; bases with no gene match: 6. Here the CDR3 reads CASSLERGPYEQYF. The CDR3 coding sequence is TGTGCCAGCAGCCTGGAGCGGGGTCCCTACGAGCAGTACTTC.

J is TRBJ2-3 and V is TRBV28, with D uncertain. Germline values: CDR1 MDHEN, CDR2 SYDVKM. Trimming took off 3 bases at V and 1 base at J, with 17 bases between the two ends. This CDR3 is 17 amino acids long. The CDR3 sequence: CASSFFLPGSGTDTQYF. DNA of the CDR3: TGTGCCAGCAGTTTCTTCTTGCCCGGCTCTGGCACAGATACGCAGTATTTT.

The chain has TRBV7-3 and TRBJ2-1; maybe TRBD1 (6 bases). The germline gives CDR1 SGHTA, CDR2 FQGTGA. The V gene lost 2 bases and the J gene lost 0 bases, with 14 bases spanning the gap. The CDR3 totals 17 residues. The CDR3 is CASSLLGGVSSYNEQFF. The CDR3 nucleotides read TGTGCCAGCAGCTTACTTGGGGGCGTGAGCTCCTACAATGAGCAGTTCTTC.

This clonotype was seen only a few times. The CDR3 bases are TGCGCCAGCAGGTTCAGGGACACCGGGGAGCTGTTTTTT. This gives the protein CASRFRDTGELFF. The chain combines TRBV5-1 with TRBJ2-2; TRBD1 might be the D (5 bases). Trimming removed 5 bases at V and 3 bases at J, with 8 bases between. CDR1 SGHRS and CDR2 YFSETQ come from the germline V gene. This CDR3 has 13 amino acids.

The chain has TRBV19 and TRBJ1-5; a possible D gene is TRBD1 (5 bases). The CDR3 runs to 15 residues. Germline CDR1 and CDR2: LNHDA and SQIVND (reference sequence). Trimming stripped 3 bases from V and 5 bases from J, with 14 bases between. The CDR3 nucleotides are TGTGCCAGTAGTATCTGGCAGGGAGGAGATCAGCCCCAGCATTTT. This encodes CASSIWQGGDQPQHF.

The chain joins TRBV20-1 to TRBJ2-1, with D maybe TRBD1 (5 bases). CDR3 length: 14 residues. V was cut by 6 bases and J by 5 bases, with 17 bases left in between. The germline gives CDR1 DFQATT, CDR2 SNEGSKA (reference sequence). The CDR3 sequence: CSAIHQGRNNEQFF. The CDR3 DNA reads TGCAGTGCAATACATCAGGGTAGGAACAATGAGCAGTTCTTC.

Worth noting for this clonotype: Mismatch with germline at one junction end may stem from a read error. The chain uses TRBV3-1 and TRBJ2-3, with 12 bases matching TRBD2. Germline assignment: CDR1 LGHDT and CDR2 YNNKEL (reference sequence). The CDR3 consists of 16 residues. In DNA form, the CDR3 reads TGTGCCAGCAGCCTAGGACTAGCGGGGATTACAGATACGCGGTATTTT. This gives the protein CASSLGLAGITDTRYF.

The chain links TRBV3-1 to TRBJ2-1, with 10 bases matching TRBD2. This CDR3 has 15 residues. Germline-derived CDR1 and CDR2 are LGHDT and YNNKEL (reference sequence). Trimming at V came to 6 bases and at J to 5 bases, leaving 7 bases not matched to a gene. The CDR3 region has the DNA TGTGCCAGCAGATTAGCGGGGGGACTTGACAATGAGCAGTTCTTC. Its protein is CASRLAGGLDNEQFF.